The present TCR beta chain was sequenced within a study of PD-L1 blockade in urothelial cancer. Study observations and caveats: Lower than median blood TCR clonality before treatment predicted better survival. Tumor-associated clones in the blood of durable-benefit patients grew more at 3 weeks.

The time point was: peripheral blood 6 weeks after treatment start. The study collected 1 to 8 samples per patient, pretreatment and on-treatment. Notes on this clone: Antigen specificity is unknown.

This CDR3 has 14 residues. The V segment lost 0 bases and the J segment 8 bases; nucleotides outside the gene matches: 4. Germline loops: CDR1 MNHEY, CDR2 SMNVEV (reference sequence). Profiled with immunoSEQ multiplex PCR; TCRdb holds only in-frame clones, not every one. The sample consists of about 66,000 clones, 88% of them appearing once. The receptor comes from a man between 60 and 75 years old with urothelial cancer. Sequenced material: PBMCs, taken around atezolizumab (anti-PD-L1) treatment. The chain is built from TRBV27 and TRBJ1-2, with 9 bases identical to TRBD1. The CDR3 DNA sequence: TGTGCCAGCAGTTTATCGGGACAGGGCGGAGGCTACACCTTC. Translated, it gives CASSLSGQGGGYTF.